These 17 T cell receptor beta chains share one sample of origin, sequenced in a study of T cell repertoires in cytomegalovirus infection. Their target antigens are unknown. MiXCR, applied by TCRdb to the reads, yields one record per CDR3 protein. In the table there are hundreds of thousands of distinct CDR3 sequences, about 33% of which are singletons. Material: cultured PBMCs, obtained from culture after CMV antigen stimulation. The receptors stem from a human donor in good health (CMV status not recorded). Some clones in this sample may be carry-over from other donors' samples.

This chain links TRBV5-8 with TRBJ1-3; D gene unclear. The CDR3 is 18 amino acids. The V and J ends lost 6 bases and 0 bases respectively, with 22 bases between them. Germline values: CDR1 SGHTS, CDR2 YDEGEE. DNA for the CDR3: TGTGCCAGCATCCCTGTTCCAGGAACGATCTTCTCTGGAAACACCATATATTTT. Protein sequence: CASIPVPGTIFSGNTIYF.

The rearrangement uses TRBV7-9 and TRBJ1-2; TRBD1 might be the D (6 bases). In germline, CDR1 is SEHNR, CDR2 FQNEAQ (reference sequence). The CDR3 totals 15 residues. V was shortened by 1 base and J by 3 bases, with 12 bases between the two germline ends. The CDR3 DNA reads as TGTGCCAGCAGCTTAGAGGGGGGGAGAGACTATGGCTACACCTTC. Translated, it gives CASSLEGGRDYGYTF.

This chain links TRBV6-6 with TRBJ1-1, with 9 bases aligning to TRBD1. This CDR3 region has 18 residues. Losses at the gene ends were 0 bases for V and 8 bases for J; bases not matched to a gene: 16. From germline, CDR1 is MNHNY and CDR2 SVGAGI (reference sequence). CDR3 sequence reads: CASSYSNGAGQGLGEAFF. In DNA form, the CDR3 reads TGTGCCAGCAGTTACTCGAACGGCGCGGGACAGGGTTTGGGAGAAGCTTTCTTT.

This clonotype has only a few counts. The chain links TRBV4-1 to TRBJ2-2; 7 bases line up with TRBD2. With V trimmed by 0 bases and J by 6 bases, 1 base remained unmatched. Germline loops: CDR1 MGHRA, CDR2 YSYEKL. The CDR3 spans 14 residues. The CDR3 coding sequence is TGCGCCAGCAGCCAAGATCGGGGGGCCGGGGAGCTGTTTTTT. Protein: CASSQDRGAGELFF.

This rearrangement joins TRBV7-6 to TRBJ2-3; TRBD2 matches at 7 bases. The V gene end was trimmed by 6 bases and the J gene end by 0 bases; junction bases not matched to a gene: 9. CDR1 is SGHVS, CDR2 FNYEAQ, per germline. The CDR3 consists of 16 residues. The CDR3 nucleotides are TGTGCCAGCAGAACCCCAGCGGGGACTAGCACAGATACGCAGTATTTT. Protein product: CASRTPAGTSTDTQYF.

The gene calls are TRBV7-8 and TRBJ1-1; no firm D call. The germline gives CDR1 SGHVS, CDR2 FQNEAQ. V was shortened by 1 base and J by 8 bases, with 8 bases between the two germline ends. This CDR3 is 12 amino acids long. The CDR3 region has the DNA TGTGCCAGCAGCTTAGTATTTAGGGAAGCTTTCTTT. Protein: CASSLVFREAFF.

This clonotype was seen more than once but under ten times. The chain has TRBV12-3 or TRBV12-4 and TRBJ1-1; D uncertain. The CDR3 has 17 amino acids. The germline V and J ends were trimmed by 2 bases and 0 bases, with 16 bases remaining between them. The CDR3 region is CASSLYPLGGMNTEAFF. The CDR3, as DNA: TGTGCCAGCAGTTTATACCCCCTGGGTGGGATGAACACTGAAGCTTTCTTT.

V is TRBV7-9 and J is TRBJ2-1, with unresolved D. V lost 5 bases and J 0 bases, leaving 17 bases between the germline ends. Germline lookup yields CDR1 SEHNR and CDR2 FQNEAQ (reference sequence). The CDR3 contains 17 residues. The CDR3 nucleotides read TGTGCCAGCAGCGCCCCTGACGCGGCTAGCTCCTACAATGAGCAGTTCTTC. This translates into CASSAPDAASSYNEQFF.

The chain links TRBV10-2 to TRBJ2-1; 8 bases agree with TRBD2. The CDR3 covers 14 residues. In germline, CDR1 is WSHSY, CDR2 SAAADI. V shed 2 bases and J 4 bases; nucleotides not matched to a gene: 1. The CDR3 bases are TGCGCCAGCAGTGAGCCTAGCGGGTACAATGAGCAGTTCTTC. The encoded protein is CASSEPSGYNEQFF.

The chain combines TRBV2 with TRBJ2-1, with 11 bases aligning to TRBD2. Germline CDR1 reads SNHLY; CDR2 reads FYNNEI. CDR3 size: 14 residues. The V gene end was trimmed by 4 bases and the J gene end by 6 bases; junction bases not matched to a gene: 2. CDR3 sequence: CASSVSGRGNEQFF. CDR3 nucleotides: TGTGCCAGCAGTGTTAGCGGGAGGGGCAATGAGCAGTTCTTC.

This clonotype showed up just a few times. This chain links TRBV6-5 with TRBJ2-5; D uncertain. Germline CDR1 and CDR2: MNHEY and SVGAGI. The CDR3 has 14 amino acids. The ends were cut back, 0 bases at V and 1 base at J, with 6 bases in the middle. CDR3 region: CASSYSASQETQYF. The CDR3 nucleotides are TGTGCCAGCAGTTACTCCGCGAGCCAAGAGACCCAGTACTTC.

This clonotype has a handful of counts. The rearrangement links TRBV7-8 to TRBJ1-1; D not resolved. V lost 3 bases and J lost 11, with 22 bases in between. Germline CDR1 is SGHVS and CDR2 is FQNEAQ. The CDR3 has 15 amino acids. The CDR3 loop reads CASSLFGDLGDGAFF. In DNA, the CDR3 is TGTGCCAGCAGCTTGTTCGGGGATTTGGGCGATGGGGCTTTCTTT. The full variable domain, its missing parts supplied by reference TRBV7-8 and TRBJ1-1, is GAGVSQSPRYKVAKRGQDVALRCDPISGHVSLFWYQQALGQGPEFLTYFQNEAQLDKSGLPSDRFFAERPEGSVSTLKIQRTQQEDSAVYLCASSLFGDLGDGAFFGQGTRLTVV.

The rearrangement joins TRBV28 to TRBJ1-1; a weak D match, TRBD1 (6 bases). CDR1 and CDR2 (germline): MDHEN, SYDVKM. Trimming cost V 4 bases and J 0 bases, with 12 bases left between them. CDR3 length: 15 amino acids. In DNA form, the CDR3 reads TGTGCCAGCAGTTCCCCAGGGGCCGTGAACACTGAAGCTTTCTTT. Translated: CASSSPGAVNTEAFF.

This clonotype was recorded many times. The V and J genes are TRBV7-2 and TRBJ1-4; 7 nucleotides align to TRBD1. This CDR3 region has 16 residues. V lost 3 bases to trimming and J lost 10 bases; unmatched junction nucleotides: 14. Germline V gene lookup returns CDR1 SGHTA and CDR2 FQGNSA. In DNA, the CDR3 is TGTGCCAGCAGCTTCGTACACAGGGGCCTGTTTGGAAAACTGTTTTTT. This translates into CASSFVHRGLFGKLFF.

This clonotype was detected a few times. V and J are TRBV20-1 and TRBJ2-3; D unresolved. This CDR3 has 13 residues. V was shortened by 1 base and J by 4 bases, with 9 bases between the two germline ends. Germline V gives CDR1 DFQATT, CDR2 SNEGSKA (reference sequence). The DNA for the CDR3 is TGCAGTGCTAGAGTCGGTTCTGCAGATACGCAGTATTTT. Its protein product is CSARVGSADTQYF.

This chain connects TRBV23-1 to TRBJ2-2; D possibly corresponds to TRBD1 (6 bases). TRBV23-1 is an ORF, with its function uncertain. Trimming took off 0 bases at V and 9 bases at J, with 20 bases between the two ends. The CDR3 runs to 17 residues. CDR3 amino acids: CASSQSMARGRSRELFF. The CDR3 DNA sequence: TGCGCCAGCAGTCAATCCATGGCCAGGGGCCGCTCCCGGGAGCTGTTTTTT.

This clonotype appeared a few times. This chain uses TRBV28 with TRBJ1-3; 9 positions agree with TRBD1. From germline, CDR1 is MDHEN and CDR2 SYDVKM. Trimming at V came to 3 bases and at J to 7 bases, leaving 10 bases not matched to a gene. This CDR3 comprises 16 residues. CDR3 sequence (DNA): TGTGCCAGCAGTTTCGTGTTTGAGACAGGGGGGAACACCATATATTTT. Translating gives CASSFVFETGGNTIYF.